The 25 T cell receptor beta chains presented below share a single source sample, sequenced in a study of cytomegalovirus exposure and HLA in healthy donors. Primers: 60 Vbeta forward and 13 Jbeta reverse. Some clones are missing from TCRdb's copy, which holds only in-frame ones; the method was immunoSEQ multiplex PCR. The sample carries 90,000 to 130,000 clones, around 78% recorded once. Sequencing was performed on PBMCs. The receptors come from a woman younger than 45 in good health and CMV-seronegative.

J is TRBJ2-4 and V is TRBV28; D is unclear. V lost 5 bases and J lost 1, with 21 bases in between. The CDR3 contains 18 residues. Germline lookup yields CDR1 MDHEN and CDR2 SYDVKM. CDR3 in DNA: TGTGCCAGCAGTACCCCCGCCTGGGCCCATCGGGCCAAAAACATTCAGTACTTC. This gives the protein CASSTPAWAHRAKNIQYF.

This clone was recorded a few times. V usage is TRBV29-1 and J usage is TRBJ2-7, with 8 nucleotides matching TRBD1. The CDR3 is 12 residues long. V lost 6 bases to trimming and J lost 6 bases; unmatched junction nucleotides: 7. From germline, CDR1 is SQVTM and CDR2 ANQGSEA. CDR3 loop: CSVTGTGGEQYF. CDR3 DNA: TGCAGCGTAACGGGGACAGGAGGCGAGCAGTACTTC.

The V and J genes are TRBV14 and TRBJ1-1; 7 positions match TRBD1. V shed 4 bases and J 8 bases; nucleotides not matched to a gene: 7. The germline V gene has CDR1 SGHDN and CDR2 FVKESK. This CDR3 comprises 13 residues. The CDR3, as DNA: TGTGCCAGCAGCCGAGACAGGGCCGAAGAAGCTTTCTTT. Protein sequence: CASSRDRAEEAFF.

The rearrangement uses TRBV28 and TRBJ2-7, with D perhaps TRBD1 (6 bases). The CDR3 is 12 amino acids. V dropped 6 bases and J dropped 4 bases, with 10 bases sitting between them. CDR1 is MDHEN and CDR2 is SYDVKM in the germline V gene. DNA for the CDR3: TGTGCCAGCAGGGGAACAGGGTACGAGCAGTACTTC. Translated, it gives CASRGTGYEQYF.

The chain has TRBV11-2 and TRBJ2-1; D ambiguous. V dropped 1 base and J dropped 8 bases, with 9 bases sitting between them. CDR3 length: 13 residues. Germline CDR1 reads SGHAT; CDR2 reads FQNNGV. CDR3 bases: TGTGCCAGCAGCTTAGCACTGGTGGATGAGCAGTTCTTC. It specifies CASSLALVDEQFF.

The chain employs TRBV4-3 and TRBJ2-7; the D gene is possibly TRBD1 (6 bases). V was trimmed by 3 bases and J by 10 bases, leaving 16 bases between them. The CDR3 runs 13 residues. The germline V gene has CDR1 LGHNA and CDR2 YSLEER. CDR3 DNA: TGCGCCAGCAGCCAGACAATCGGGACATCCCAGTACTTC. It yields the protein CASSQTIGTSQYF.

The rearrangement uses TRBV7-2 and TRBJ1-2, with TRBD1 matching 8 bases. V dropped 1 base and J dropped 1; count of bases not matched to a gene: 5. The CDR3 runs to 16 residues. The V gene's germline CDR1 is SGHTA and CDR2 FQGNSA. The CDR3 protein is CASSLGGTGFNYGYTF. In DNA form, the CDR3 reads TGTGCCAGCAGCTTAGGCGGGACAGGTTTTAACTATGGCTACACCTTC.

This clone was detected once. The chain joins TRBV9 to TRBJ2-7; maybe TRBD2 (6 bases). V gave up 0 bases and J gave up 3 bases, with 13 bases separating them. The CDR3 consists of 15 residues. The germline V gene encodes CDR1 SGDLS and CDR2 YYNGEE. The CDR3 here is CASSVGEGGGYEQYF. As DNA, the CDR3 is TGTGCCAGCAGCGTAGGAGAGGGAGGCGGCTACGAGCAGTACTTC.

This chain uses TRBV5-1 with TRBJ2-7; D may be TRBD2 (6 bases). Trimming took off 4 bases at V and 0 bases at J, with 11 bases between the two ends. CDR1 and CDR2 (germline): SGHRS, YFSETQ. The CDR3 spans 14 residues. CDR3 loop: CASSISGSSYEQYF. The CDR3 bases are TGCGCCAGCAGCATTAGCGGAAGCTCCTACGAGCAGTACTTC.

The gene calls are TRBV27 and TRBJ2-1; tentatively, D is TRBD2 (6 bases). Trimming took off 5 bases at V and 3 bases at J, with 11 bases between the two ends. The CDR3 length is 14 residues. Per the germline V gene, CDR1 is MNHEY and CDR2 is SMNVEV (reference sequence). CDR3 sequence reads: CASSAGLNYNEQFF. The CDR3 DNA reads TGTGCCAGCAGTGCGGGACTCAACTACAATGAGCAGTTCTTC.

The chain employs TRBV30 and TRBJ1-1; maybe TRBD1 (5 bases). Germline V CDR1 and CDR2: GTSNPN, SVGIG (reference sequence). With 4 bases removed from V and 0 bases from J, the gap between germline ends came to 9 bases. This CDR3 contains 13 residues. CDR3 region: CAWKEGMNTEAFF. The CDR3 DNA sequence: TGTGCCTGGAAGGAGGGGATGAACACTGAAGCTTTCTTT. Full variable domain (remainder filled in from reference TRBV30 and TRBJ1-1): SQTIHQWPATLVQPVGSPLSLECTVEGTSNPNLYWYRQAAGRGLQLLFYSVGIGQISSEVPQNLSASRPQDRQFILSSKKLLLSDSGFYLCAWKEGMNTEAFFGQGTRLTVV.

The chain is built from TRBV7-2 and TRBJ1-2; possible D gene TRBD1, 6 bases. The V gene's germline CDR1 is SGHTA and CDR2 FQGNSA. V was clipped by 1 base and J by 6 bases, with 12 bases between them. This CDR3 contains 14 residues. CDR3 sequence (DNA): TGTGCCAGCAGCTTAGTCAGGGGTGGAGATGGCTACACCTTC. Translating gives CASSLVRGGDGYTF. The whole variable domain, remainder taken from reference TRBV7-2 and TRBJ1-2, is GAGVSQSPSNKVTEKGKDVELRCDPISGHTALYWYRQSLGQGLEFLIYFQGNSAPDKSGLPSDRFSAERTGGSVSTLTIQRTQQEDSAVYLCASSLVRGGDGYTFGSGTRLTVV.

V is TRBV30 and J is TRBJ1-2, with 10 bases identical to TRBD1. The length of the CDR3 is 16 residues. V lost 5 bases to trimming and J lost 6 bases; unmatched junction nucleotides: 15. The germline V gene has CDR1 GTSNPN and CDR2 SVGIG (reference sequence). The CDR3 loop reads CAWSRDRGSRSNGYTF. DNA for the CDR3: TGTGCCTGGTCCCGGGACAGGGGATCAAGGTCGAATGGCTACACCTTC. Looking up the rest from reference TRBV30 and TRBJ1-2 gives the full variable domain: SQTIHQWPATLVQPVGSPLSLECTVEGTSNPNLYWYRQAAGRGLQLLFYSVGIGQISSEVPQNLSASRPQDRQFILSSKKLLLSDSGFYLCAWSRDRGSRSNGYTFGSGTRLTVV.

This rearrangement joins TRBV18 to TRBJ2-7, with TRBD2 as a possible D gene (6 bases). This CDR3 comprises 15 residues. The germline V and J ends were trimmed by 1 base and 0 bases, with 10 bases remaining between them. CDR1 is KGHSH, CDR2 LQKENI, per germline. The DNA for the CDR3 is TGTGCCAGCTCACCACGAAGCGGGTTCTCCTACGAGCAGTACTTC. The encoded protein is CASSPRSGFSYEQYF.

This rearrangement joins TRBV5-1 to TRBJ2-1, with 9 bases that match TRBD2. CDR1 and CDR2 (germline): SGHRS, YFSETQ. J gave up 9 bases and V 0 bases, and 10 bases lay outside the gene matches. This CDR3 is built from 16 residues. The CDR3: CASSLVPHAGGVEQFF. CDR3 coding DNA: TGCGCCAGCAGCTTGGTGCCTCACGCGGGAGGGGTTGAGCAGTTCTTC.

In DNA form, the CDR3 reads TGCGCCAGCAGCCCCCTTGGGGGGCGGGAGGGCACCGGGGAGCTGTTTTTT. Protein: CASSPLGGREGTGELFF. V usage is TRBV4-3 and J usage is TRBJ2-2; 9 nucleotides agree with TRBD2. The CDR3 sequence is 17 residues long. Looked up from germline, CDR1 is LGHNA and CDR2 is YSLEER. J lost 4 bases, V lost 4 bases, and 10 bases had no gene match.

This chain connects TRBV6-6 to TRBJ1-2; TRBD1 aligns across 9 bases. Germline-derived CDR1 and CDR2 are MNHNY and SVGAGI (reference sequence). J lost 2 bases, V lost 8 bases, and 6 bases had no gene match. This CDR3 comprises 14 residues. The CDR3 reads CASRRTGGNYGYTF. CDR3 nucleotides: TGTGCCAGCCGCCGAACAGGGGGCAACTATGGCTACACCTTC.

The chain employs TRBV9 and TRBJ2-2; D remains unclear. The CDR3 length is 14 residues. V was clipped by 3 bases and J by 7 bases, with 13 bases between them. Germline lookup yields CDR1 SGDLS and CDR2 YYNGEE. CDR3 amino acids: CASSATRGGGELFF. The CDR3 bases are TGTGCCAGCAGCGCAACCCGAGGTGGCGGGGAGCTGTTTTTT. Full variable domain (outside the CDR3, taken from reference TRBV9 and TRBJ2-2): DSGVTQTPKHLITATGQRVTLRCSPRSGDLSVYWYQQSLDQGLQFLIQYYNGEERAKGNILERFSAQQFPDLHSELNLSSLELGDSALYFCASSATRGGGELFFGEGSRLTVL.

The chain carries TRBV28 and TRBJ2-4; D gene uncertain. Trimming took 5 bases from V and 6 from J, leaving 11 bases between them. CDR1 is MDHEN, CDR2 SYDVKM, per germline. CDR3 length: 13 amino acids. CDR3 coding DNA: TGTGCCAGCAGTGCCGGTTTCGGAAACATTCAGTACTTC. This gives the protein CASSAGFGNIQYF.

The J gene is TRBJ2-7, the V gene TRBV7-2, with TRBD2 as a possible D gene (5 bases). This CDR3 spans 14 amino acids. Germline V gene data show CDR1 as SGHTA and CDR2 as FQGNSA. Between the trimmed V and J ends, which lost 8 bases and 1 base, there was a span of 15 bases. The CDR3 region is CASGPGGLSYEQYF. DNA of the CDR3: TGTGCCAGCGGCCCAGGCGGGCTTTCCTACGAGCAGTACTTC. The full variable domain, completed using reference TRBV7-2 and TRBJ2-7, is GAGVSQSPSNKVTEKGKDVELRCDPISGHTALYWYRQSLGQGLEFLIYFQGNSAPDKSGLPSDRFSAERTGGSVSTLTIQRTQQEDSAVYLCASGPGGLSYEQYFGPGTRLTVT.

The CDR3 sequence is CASSPRQGASNQPQHF. CDR3 DNA: TGTGCCAGCAGTCCCCGACAGGGGGCTAGCAATCAGCCCCAGCATTTT. The gene calls are TRBV2 and TRBJ1-5, with 10 bases lining up with TRBD1. This CDR3 is 16 amino acids long. V was clipped by 5 bases and J by 0 bases; unmatched bases: 4. Germline values: CDR1 SNHLY, CDR2 FYNNEI.

This sequence joins TRBV5-6 and TRBJ2-6, with 7 bases that match TRBD1. V lost 2 bases and J lost 4; bases outside the gene matches: 6. The CDR3 covers 16 residues. Germline V gives CDR1 SGHDT, CDR2 YYEEEE. CDR3 DNA: TGTGCCAGCAGCTTTCGTAGGGGGCCGGGGGCCAACGTCCTGACTTTC. This gives the protein CASSFRRGPGANVLTF.

This chain uses TRBV2 with TRBJ1-5, with 12 bases that match TRBD1. Per the germline V gene, CDR1 is SNHLY and CDR2 is FYNNEI. The CDR3 has 16 amino acids. V was clipped by 8 bases and J by 0 bases; unmatched bases: 5. This CDR3 reads CASGTGGAGSNQPQHF. The CDR3 coding sequence is TGTGCCAGCGGGACAGGGGGCGCGGGTAGCAATCAGCCCCAGCATTTT.

A few counts support this clone. The chain carries TRBV5-1 and TRBJ2-2, with D unclear. Trimming stripped 7 bases from V and 0 bases from J, with 10 bases between. In germline, CDR1 is SGHRS, CDR2 YFSETQ. CDR3 length equals 14 residues. CDR3 residues: CASEGGSNTGELFF. DNA of the CDR3: TGCGCCAGCGAAGGCGGATCGAACACCGGGGAGCTGTTTTTT.

The chain employs TRBV7-8 and TRBJ1-5; D is undetermined. Germline lookup yields CDR1 SGHVS and CDR2 FQNEAQ. Trimming took 2 bases from V and 4 from J, leaving 15 bases between them. The CDR3 totals 16 residues. The CDR3 is CASSLSRGKVNQPQHF. DNA for the CDR3: TGTGCCAGCAGCTTATCCCGGGGTAAGGTGAATCAGCCCCAGCATTTT.